These 17 T cell receptor beta chains share one sample of origin, sequenced in a study of CD8 T cells in ankylosing spondylitis. TCRdb itself ran the 5' RACE reads through MiXCR, one entry per CDR3 protein. The sample lists 150,000 or so distinct CDR3 sequences, roughly a third occurring once. The sample was synovial fluid, either unsorted or a sorted T cell fraction (not recorded which). The receptor source for this set is a male donor with ankylosing spondylitis.

The sample holds a few counts of this clonotype. The chain couples TRBV7-2 to TRBJ2-2, with 9 bases lining up with TRBD2. The CDR3 length is 16 residues. V was pared by 3 bases and J by 1 base, with 3 bases of the junction left unmatched. CDR1 SGHTA and CDR2 FQGNSA come from the germline V gene. The CDR3: CASSFSGGRNTGELFF. DNA of the CDR3: TGTGCCAGCAGCTTTAGCGGGGGCCGGAACACCGGGGAGCTGTTTTTT.

This chain uses TRBV4-1 with TRBJ2-5; 14 bases fit TRBD2. Germline assignment: CDR1 MGHRA and CDR2 YSYEKL. Trimming at V came to 2 bases and at J to 7 bases, leaving 6 bases not matched to a gene. CDR3 length: 16 amino acids. The chain's CDR3 is CASSQISGTSGGTQYF. The DNA for the CDR3 is TGCGCCAGCAGCCAAATTTCCGGGACTAGCGGGGGGACCCAGTACTTC.

The chain uses TRBV11-2 and TRBJ1-1; D possibly corresponds to TRBD1 (5 bases). Germline V gene sequence: CDR1 SGHAT, CDR2 FQNNGV. Deletions cut 7 bases from V and 1 base from J, with 16 bases between. CDR3 length: 15 residues. CDR3 residues: CASMTPGTGNTEAFF. The CDR3 coding sequence is TGTGCCAGCATGACACCCGGGACGGGGAACACTGAAGCTTTCTTT.

The gene calls are TRBV6-1 and TRBJ2-7, with 8 bases aligning to TRBD1. The germline V gene encodes CDR1 MNHNS and CDR2 SASEGT. V gave up 10 bases and J gave up 1 base; unmatched junction bases: 12. CDR3 length: 15 amino acids. CDR3 amino acids: CATQDKDRVSYEQYF. As DNA, the CDR3 is TGTGCCACCCAAGATAAGGACAGGGTATCCTACGAGCAGTACTTC.

This clonotype was picked up a small number of times. This chain joins TRBV20-1 and TRBJ2-7; 8 bases agree with TRBD1. Germline trimming cut 5 bases from V and 4 bases from J; bases unmatched to any gene: 10. The CDR3 has 14 residues. Germline assignment: CDR1 DFQATT and CDR2 SNEGSKA (reference sequence). The CDR3 spells CSAGRQGLRYEQYF. Here the CDR3 DNA reads TGCAGTGCTGGCAGACAGGGGTTAAGGTACGAGCAGTACTTC.

Many counts were recorded for this clonotype. The chain links TRBV3-1 to TRBJ2-4, with D hard to call. The CDR3 has 17 amino acids. Trimming left V 1 base short and J 1 base short, with 14 bases between. Germline V gene lookup returns CDR1 LGHDT and CDR2 YNNKEL (reference sequence). The CDR3: CASSQGLTPFAKNIQYF. For the CDR3, the DNA is TGTGCCAGCAGCCAAGGTCTAACTCCGTTCGCCAAAAACATTCAGTACTTC.

This clonotype occurred a few times. The chain recombines TRBV29-1 with TRBJ2-6; D is possibly TRBD1 (5 bases). V was cut by 4 bases and J by 0 bases, with 13 bases left in between. Germline CDR1 and CDR2: SQVTM and ANQGSEA. The CDR3 is 16 residues long. The CDR3: CSVAGDSYSGANVLTF. CDR3 DNA: TGCAGCGTTGCCGGTGACAGCTACTCTGGGGCCAACGTCCTGACTTTC.

V gene TRBV30 combines with J gene TRBJ2-4; a possible D gene is TRBD2 (6 bases). CDR1 GTSNPN and CDR2 SVGIG come from the germline V gene (reference sequence). V was trimmed by 3 bases and J by 7 bases, leaving 13 bases between them. The CDR3 runs 13 residues. CDR3 sequence: CAWSHLLANIQYF. For the CDR3, the DNA is TGTGCCTGGAGCCATCTTCTAGCGAACATTCAGTACTTC.

In its sample, this clonotype ranks as medium-sized. V is TRBV5-1 and J is TRBJ2-3; perhaps TRBD2 as D (6 bases). This CDR3 region has 15 residues. The germline V gene encodes CDR1 SGHRS and CDR2 YFSETQ. Trimming cost V 0 bases and J 2 bases, with 10 bases left between them. The CDR3 is CASSLDGSNTDTQYF. DNA for the CDR3: TGCGCCAGCAGCTTGGACGGGAGTAACACAGATACGCAGTATTTT. Together with reference TRBV5-1 and TRBJ2-3, the CDR3 gives the full variable domain: KAGVTQTPRYLIKTRGQQVTLSCSPISGHRSVSWYQQTPGQGLQFLFEYFSETQRNKGNFPGRFSGRQFSNSRSEMNVSTLELGDSALYLCASSLDGSNTDTQYFGPGTRLTVL.

In its sample, this clonotype was seen many times. The chain is built from TRBV7-8 and TRBJ1-5; a possible D gene is TRBD1 (5 bases). Germline lookup yields CDR1 SGHVS and CDR2 FQNEAQ. There are 14 residues in the CDR3. The V and J ends lost 4 bases and 4 bases respectively, with 11 bases between them. CDR3 amino acids: CASSSREGNQPQHF. The CDR3 region has the DNA TGTGCCAGCAGCTCCAGGGAGGGGAATCAGCCCCAGCATTTT.

In its sample, this clonotype was seen a few times. V gene TRBV7-9 combines with J gene TRBJ2-2; 10 bases map to TRBD2. The CDR3 covers 14 residues. V shed 8 bases and J 6 bases; nucleotides not matched to a gene: 6. The germline V gene encodes CDR1 SEHNR and CDR2 FQNEAQ (reference sequence). In DNA, the CDR3 is TGTGCCAGCTCTCTAGCGGGAGCCTCCGGGGAGCTGTTTTTT. It specifies CASSLAGASGELFF.

This clonotype appeared many times. The chain is built from TRBV12-3 or TRBV12-4 and TRBJ2-7, with D tentatively TRBD1 (6 bases). The CDR3 totals 14 residues. The V gene lost 7 bases and the J gene lost 7 bases, with 20 bases spanning the gap. CDR3 nucleotides: TGTGCCAGCAACCCCCAGGGGTCCTCGAAAGAGCAGTACTTC. Translating gives CASNPQGSSKEQYF.

This clonotype was seen repeatedly, ten times or more. This chain links TRBV18 with TRBJ2-7, with TRBD1 as a possible D gene (6 bases). The V gene's germline CDR1 is KGHSH and CDR2 LQKENI. The CDR3 runs 13 residues. The ends were cut back, 4 bases at V and 3 bases at J, with 10 bases in the middle. The CDR3 DNA sequence: TGTGCCAGCTCACGAGACAGGTTCTACGAGCAGTACTTC. Its translation: CASSRDRFYEQYF.

V and J are TRBV11-2 and TRBJ2-1; 8 positions agree with TRBD2. This CDR3 has 15 residues. Trimming at V came to 6 bases and at J to 4 bases, leaving 8 bases not matched to a gene. Germline assignment: CDR1 SGHAT and CDR2 FQNNGV. This CDR3 reads CASSSGTRRYNEQFF. DNA for the CDR3: TGTGCCAGCAGTTCCGGGACTAGACGTTACAATGAGCAGTTCTTC.

This clonotype has a handful of counts. The chain links TRBV21-1 to TRBJ2-3; whether TRBD1, the table's D call, matches the DNA was not checked. TRBV21-1 is a known pseudogene. The CDR3 has 15 residues. The CDR3 DNA sequence: TGTGCCAGCACCACAAACGGCGCGCCATCAGATACGCAGTATTTT. Protein sequence: CASTTNGAPSDTQYF.

This chain uses TRBV7-3 with TRBJ2-3, with D unclear. The germline gives CDR1 SGHTA, CDR2 FQGTGA. Trimming stripped 2 bases from V and 0 bases from J, with 15 bases between. The CDR3 is 17 amino acids. The chain's CDR3 is CASSLSAAGSSTDTQYF. In DNA form, the CDR3 reads TGTGCCAGCAGCTTATCTGCCGCAGGTTCTAGCACAGATACGCAGTATTTT.

This clonotype was picked up a small number of times. The V and J genes are TRBV3-1 and TRBJ1-1; D remains unclear. The CDR3 contains 14 residues. Germline V gene lookup returns CDR1 LGHDT and CDR2 YNNKEL (reference sequence). The ends were cut back, 1 base at V and 0 bases at J, with 6 bases in the middle. CDR3 bases: TGTGCCAGCAGCCAAGTATGGATGAACACTGAAGCTTTCTTT. As protein: CASSQVWMNTEAFF.